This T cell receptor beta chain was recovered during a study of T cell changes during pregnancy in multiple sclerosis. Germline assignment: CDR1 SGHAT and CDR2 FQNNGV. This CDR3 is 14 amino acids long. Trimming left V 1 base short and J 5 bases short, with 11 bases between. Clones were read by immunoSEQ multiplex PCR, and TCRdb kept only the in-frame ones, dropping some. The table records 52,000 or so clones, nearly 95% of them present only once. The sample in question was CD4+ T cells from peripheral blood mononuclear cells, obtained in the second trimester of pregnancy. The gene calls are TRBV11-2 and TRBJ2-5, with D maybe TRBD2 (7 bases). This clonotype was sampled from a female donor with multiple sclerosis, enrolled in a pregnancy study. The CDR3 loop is CASSLGGGRETQYF. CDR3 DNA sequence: TGTGCCAGCAGCTTAGGGGGGGGCAGGGAGACCCAGTACTTC. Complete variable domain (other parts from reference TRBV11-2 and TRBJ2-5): EAGVAQSPRYKIIEKRQSVAFWCNPISGHATLYWYQQILGQGPKLLIQFQNNGVVDDSQLPKDRFSAERLKGVDSTLKIQPAKLEDSAVYLCASSLGGGRETQYFGPGTRLLVL.